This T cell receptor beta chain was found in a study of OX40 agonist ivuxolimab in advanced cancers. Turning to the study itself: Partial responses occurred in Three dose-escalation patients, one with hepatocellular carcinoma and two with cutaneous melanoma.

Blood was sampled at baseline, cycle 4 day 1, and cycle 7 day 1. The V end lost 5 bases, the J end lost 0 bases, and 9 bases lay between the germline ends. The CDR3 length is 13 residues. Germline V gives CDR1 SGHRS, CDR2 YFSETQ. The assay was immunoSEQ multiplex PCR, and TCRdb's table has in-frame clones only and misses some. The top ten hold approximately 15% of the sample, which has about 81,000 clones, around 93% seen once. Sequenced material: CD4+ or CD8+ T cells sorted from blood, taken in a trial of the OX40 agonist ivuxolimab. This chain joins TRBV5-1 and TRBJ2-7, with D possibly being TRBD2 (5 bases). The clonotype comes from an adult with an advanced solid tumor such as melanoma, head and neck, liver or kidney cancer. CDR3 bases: TGCGCCAGCAGGGCGGGCAGCTCCTACGAGCAGTACTTC. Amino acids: CASRAGSSYEQYF.